This TCR beta chain was identified in a study of STAT5B mutations in CD4+ large granular lymphocyte leukemia. For the study at large: Among healthy controls, a particular HLA allele went with more CDR3 'QG' motifs.

On this clone: Its specificity is not known.

The survey-level immunoSEQ assay was used. Clones were sequenced by immunoSEQ multiplex PCR, and TCRdb holds only the in-frame ones, with some missing. This table has approximately 34,000 clones, about 70% appearing once. Findings and limits, study-wide: Main leukemic clonotypes were patient-specific, but more than 20% appeared at low frequency elsewhere.

Healthy controls were blood donor buffy coats. What was sequenced was CD4+ T cells from blood buffy coats. This receptor was taken from a human donor in good health.

The CDR3 protein is CASSGTGGPSVREQYF. The CDR3 coding sequence is TGTGCCAGCAGCGGCACAGGGGGTCCTAGCGTGAGAGAGCAGTACTTC. The J gene is TRBJ2-7, the V gene TRBV7-2; 8 positions match TRBD1. Trimming at V came to 5 bases and at J to 7 bases, leaving 16 bases not matched to a gene. The CDR3 has 16 amino acids. Germline V gene lookup returns CDR1 SGHTA and CDR2 FQGNSA. Combining the CDR3 with reference TRBV7-2 and TRBJ2-7 gives the whole variable domain GAGVSQSPSNKVTEKGKDVELRCDPISGHTALYWYRQSLGQGLEFLIYFQGNSAPDKSGLPSDRFSAERTGGSVSTLTIQRTQQEDSAVYLCASSGTGGPSVREQYFGPGTRLTVT.